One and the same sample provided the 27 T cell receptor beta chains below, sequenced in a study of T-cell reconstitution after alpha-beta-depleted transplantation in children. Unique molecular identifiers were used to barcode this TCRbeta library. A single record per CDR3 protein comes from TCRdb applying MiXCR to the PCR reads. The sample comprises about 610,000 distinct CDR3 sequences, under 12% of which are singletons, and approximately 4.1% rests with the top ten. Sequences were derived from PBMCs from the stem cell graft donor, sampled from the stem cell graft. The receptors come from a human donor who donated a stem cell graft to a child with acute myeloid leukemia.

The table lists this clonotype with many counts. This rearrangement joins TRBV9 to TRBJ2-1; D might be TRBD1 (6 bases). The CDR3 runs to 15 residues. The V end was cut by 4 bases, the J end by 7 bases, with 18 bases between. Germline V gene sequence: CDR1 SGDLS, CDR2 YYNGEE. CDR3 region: CASSPGQQRFNEQFF. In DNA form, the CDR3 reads TGTGCCAGCAGCCCCGGACAGCAGCGGTTTAATGAGCAGTTCTTC.

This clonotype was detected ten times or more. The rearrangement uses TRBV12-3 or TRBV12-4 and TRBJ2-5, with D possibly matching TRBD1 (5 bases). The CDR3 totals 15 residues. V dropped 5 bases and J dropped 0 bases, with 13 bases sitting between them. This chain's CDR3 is CASSLQAGYQETQYF. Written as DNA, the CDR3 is TGTGCCAGCAGTCTACAGGCAGGGTACCAAGAGACCCAGTACTTC.

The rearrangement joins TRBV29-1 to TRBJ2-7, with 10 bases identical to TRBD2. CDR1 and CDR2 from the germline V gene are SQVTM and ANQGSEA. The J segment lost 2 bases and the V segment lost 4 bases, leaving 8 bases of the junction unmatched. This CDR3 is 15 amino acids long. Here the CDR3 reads CSVVFLGLAAYEQYF. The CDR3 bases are TGCAGCGTTGTGTTTTTAGGACTAGCGGCCTACGAGCAGTACTTC.

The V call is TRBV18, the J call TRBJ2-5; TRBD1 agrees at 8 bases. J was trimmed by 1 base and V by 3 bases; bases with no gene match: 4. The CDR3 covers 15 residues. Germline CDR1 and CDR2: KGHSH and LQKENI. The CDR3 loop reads CASSPGQGFQETQYF. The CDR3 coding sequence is TGTGCCAGCTCACCCGGACAGGGTTTCCAAGAGACCCAGTACTTC.

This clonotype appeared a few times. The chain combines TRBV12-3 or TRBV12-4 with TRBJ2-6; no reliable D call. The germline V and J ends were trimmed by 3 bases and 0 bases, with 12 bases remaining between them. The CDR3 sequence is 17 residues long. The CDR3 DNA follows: TGTGCCAGCAGTTTTAGGTCAGTGACCTCTGGGGCCAACGTCCTGACTTTC. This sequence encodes CASSFRSVTSGANVLTF.

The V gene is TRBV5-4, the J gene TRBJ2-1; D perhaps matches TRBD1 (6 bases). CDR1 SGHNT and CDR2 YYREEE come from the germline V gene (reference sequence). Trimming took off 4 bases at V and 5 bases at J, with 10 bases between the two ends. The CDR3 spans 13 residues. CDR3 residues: CASSPDRNNEQFF. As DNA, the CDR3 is TGTGCCAGCAGCCCGGACAGAAACAATGAGCAGTTCTTC.

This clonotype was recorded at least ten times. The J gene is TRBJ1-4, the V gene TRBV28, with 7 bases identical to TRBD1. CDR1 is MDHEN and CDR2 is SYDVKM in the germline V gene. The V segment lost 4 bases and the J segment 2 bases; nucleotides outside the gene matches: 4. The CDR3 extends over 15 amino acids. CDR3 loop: CASSSTGRTNEKLFF. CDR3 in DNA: TGTGCCAGCAGTTCGACAGGGAGGACTAATGAAAAACTGTTTTTT.

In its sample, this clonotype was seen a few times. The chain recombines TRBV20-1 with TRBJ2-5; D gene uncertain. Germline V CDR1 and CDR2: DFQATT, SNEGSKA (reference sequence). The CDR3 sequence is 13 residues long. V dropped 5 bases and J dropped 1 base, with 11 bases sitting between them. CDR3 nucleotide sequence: TGCAGTGCTCCCGGACGGCCCCAAGAGACCCAGTACTTC. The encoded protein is CSAPGRPQETQYF.

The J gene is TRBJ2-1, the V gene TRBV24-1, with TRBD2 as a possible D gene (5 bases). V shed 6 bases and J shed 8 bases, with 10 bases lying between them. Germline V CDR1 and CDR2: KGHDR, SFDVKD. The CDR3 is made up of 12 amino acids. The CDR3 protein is CATSLLGDEQFF. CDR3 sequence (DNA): TGTGCCACCAGTTTACTCGGGGATGAGCAGTTCTTC.

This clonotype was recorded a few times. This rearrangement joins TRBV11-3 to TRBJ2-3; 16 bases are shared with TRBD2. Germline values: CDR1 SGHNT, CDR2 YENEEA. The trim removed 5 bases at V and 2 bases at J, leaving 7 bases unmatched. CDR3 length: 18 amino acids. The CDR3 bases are TGTGCCAGCAGCCCGGGACTAGCGGGAGGGCCCTACACAGATACGCAGTATTTT. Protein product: CASSPGLAGGPYTDTQYF.

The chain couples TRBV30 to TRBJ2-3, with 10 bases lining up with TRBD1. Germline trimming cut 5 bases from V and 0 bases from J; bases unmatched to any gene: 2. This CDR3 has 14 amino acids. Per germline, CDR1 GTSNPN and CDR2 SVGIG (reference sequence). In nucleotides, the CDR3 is TGTGCCTGGGGACAGGGGGTTAGCACAGATACGCAGTATTTT. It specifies CAWGQGVSTDTQYF. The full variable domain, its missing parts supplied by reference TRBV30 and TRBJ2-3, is SQTIHQWPATLVQPVGSPLSLECTVEGTSNPNLYWYRQAAGRGLQLLFYSVGIGQISSEVPQNLSASRPQDRQFILSSKKLLLSDSGFYLCAWGQGVSTDTQYFGPGTRLTVL.

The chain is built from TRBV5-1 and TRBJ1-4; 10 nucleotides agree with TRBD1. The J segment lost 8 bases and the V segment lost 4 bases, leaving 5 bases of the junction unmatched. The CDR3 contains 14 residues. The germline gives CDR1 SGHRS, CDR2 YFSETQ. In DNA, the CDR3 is TGCGCCAGCAGCCACGGACAGGGGGTAGAAAAACTGTTTTTT. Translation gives CASSHGQGVEKLFF.

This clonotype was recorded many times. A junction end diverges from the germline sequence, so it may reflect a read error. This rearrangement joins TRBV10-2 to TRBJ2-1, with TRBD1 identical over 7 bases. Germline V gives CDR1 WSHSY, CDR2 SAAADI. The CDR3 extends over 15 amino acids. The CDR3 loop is CASKGMGTVDNEQFF. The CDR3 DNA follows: TGCGCGAGCAAGGGGATGGGGACAGTTGACAATGAGCAGTTCTTC.

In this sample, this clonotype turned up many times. CDR3 nucleotides: TGTGCCAGCAGCGCCAATTGGGGGGCGGACGAGCAGTACTTC. Its translation: CASSANWGADEQYF. The chain employs TRBV9 and TRBJ2-7; either TRBD1 or TRBD2 may fit D (6 bases each). V was trimmed by 3 bases and J by 5 bases, leaving 15 bases between them. Germline-derived CDR1 and CDR2 are SGDLS and YYNGEE. The CDR3 sequence is 14 residues long.

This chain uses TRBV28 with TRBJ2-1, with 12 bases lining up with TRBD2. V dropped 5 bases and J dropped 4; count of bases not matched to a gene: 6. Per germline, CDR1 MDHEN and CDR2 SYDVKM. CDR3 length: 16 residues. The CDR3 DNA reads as TGTGCCAGCAGTGGGAGGACTAGCGGGGATTACAATGAGCAGTTCTTC. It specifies CASSGRTSGDYNEQFF.

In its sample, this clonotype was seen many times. CDR3 loop: CASSIGQNNEQFF. CDR3 coding DNA: TGTGCCAGCAGCATCGGACAGAACAATGAGCAGTTCTTC. The chain employs TRBV7-3 and TRBJ2-1, with a tentative D call TRBD1 (6 bases). CDR1 and CDR2 (germline): SGHTA, FQGTGA. This CDR3 has 13 residues. Trimming stripped 5 bases from V and 5 bases from J, with 10 bases between.

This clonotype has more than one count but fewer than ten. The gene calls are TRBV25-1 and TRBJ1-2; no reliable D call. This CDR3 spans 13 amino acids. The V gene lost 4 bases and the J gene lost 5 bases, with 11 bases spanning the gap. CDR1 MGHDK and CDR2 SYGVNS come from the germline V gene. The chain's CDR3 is CASSAGIGYGYTF. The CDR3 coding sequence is TGTGCCAGCAGTGCGGGGATAGGGTATGGCTACACCTTC.

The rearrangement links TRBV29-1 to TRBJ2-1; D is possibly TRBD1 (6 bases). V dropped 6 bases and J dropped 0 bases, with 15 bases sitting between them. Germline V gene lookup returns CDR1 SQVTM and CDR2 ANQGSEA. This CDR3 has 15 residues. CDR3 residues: CSVYRVGNSYNEQFF. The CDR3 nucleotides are TGCAGCGTCTACAGGGTTGGAAACTCCTACAATGAGCAGTTCTTC.

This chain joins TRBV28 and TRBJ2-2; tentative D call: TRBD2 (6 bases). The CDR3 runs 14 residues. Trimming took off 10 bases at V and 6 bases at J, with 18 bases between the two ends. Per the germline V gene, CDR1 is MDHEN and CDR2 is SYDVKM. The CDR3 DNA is TGTGCCATCCGGGGCGGGGAGAGGGCCGGGGAGCTGTTTTTT. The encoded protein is CAIRGGERAGELFF.

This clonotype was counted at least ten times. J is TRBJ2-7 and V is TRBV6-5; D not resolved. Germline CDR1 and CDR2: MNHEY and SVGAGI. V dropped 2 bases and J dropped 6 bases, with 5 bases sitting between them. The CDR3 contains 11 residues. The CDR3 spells CASSYSSEQYF. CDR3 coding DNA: TGTGCCAGCAGTTACAGTTCCGAGCAGTACTTC.

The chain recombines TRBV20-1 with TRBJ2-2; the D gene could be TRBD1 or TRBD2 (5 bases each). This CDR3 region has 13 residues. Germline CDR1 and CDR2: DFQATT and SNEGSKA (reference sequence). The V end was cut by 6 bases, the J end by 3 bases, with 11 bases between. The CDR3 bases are TGCAGTGCACGGGGACGAGACACCGGGGAGCTGTTTTTT. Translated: CSARGRDTGELFF.

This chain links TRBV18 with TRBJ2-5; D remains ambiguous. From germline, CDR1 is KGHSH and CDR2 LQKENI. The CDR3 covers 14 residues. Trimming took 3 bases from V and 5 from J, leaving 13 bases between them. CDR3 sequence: CASSPTVTGETQYF. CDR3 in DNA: TGTGCCAGCTCACCCACAGTGACCGGCGAGACCCAGTACTTC.

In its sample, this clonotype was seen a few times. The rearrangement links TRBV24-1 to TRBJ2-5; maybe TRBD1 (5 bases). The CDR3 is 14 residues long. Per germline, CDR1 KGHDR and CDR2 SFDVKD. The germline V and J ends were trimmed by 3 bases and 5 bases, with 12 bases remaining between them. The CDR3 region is CATSDLGQRETQYF. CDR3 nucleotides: TGTGCCACCAGTGATCTCGGACAAAGGGAGACCCAGTACTTC.

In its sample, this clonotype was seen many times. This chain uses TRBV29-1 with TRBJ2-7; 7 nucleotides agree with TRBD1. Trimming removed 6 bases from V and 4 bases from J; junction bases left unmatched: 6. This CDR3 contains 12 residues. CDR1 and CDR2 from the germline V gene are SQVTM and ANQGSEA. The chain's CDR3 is CSVLSGGYEQYF. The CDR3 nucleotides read TGCAGCGTCCTTTCAGGGGGTTACGAGCAGTACTTC.

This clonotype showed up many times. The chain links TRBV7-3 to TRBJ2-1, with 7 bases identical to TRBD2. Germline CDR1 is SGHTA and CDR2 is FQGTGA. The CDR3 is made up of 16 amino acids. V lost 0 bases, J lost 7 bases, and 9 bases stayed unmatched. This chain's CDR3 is CASSLTRLAGKNEQFF. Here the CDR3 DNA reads TGTGCCAGCAGCTTAACGAGACTAGCCGGGAAGAATGAGCAGTTCTTC.

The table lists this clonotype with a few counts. The CDR3: CSARDWGVAGGMETQYF. The CDR3 DNA reads as TGCAGTGCTAGAGACTGGGGGGTAGCGGGAGGGATGGAGACCCAGTACTTC. The chain combines TRBV20-1 with TRBJ2-5; TRBD2 matches at 11 bases. CDR1 and CDR2 from the germline V gene are DFQATT and SNEGSKA (reference sequence). CDR3 length: 17 amino acids. The J segment lost 5 bases and the V segment lost 0 bases, leaving 11 bases of the junction unmatched.

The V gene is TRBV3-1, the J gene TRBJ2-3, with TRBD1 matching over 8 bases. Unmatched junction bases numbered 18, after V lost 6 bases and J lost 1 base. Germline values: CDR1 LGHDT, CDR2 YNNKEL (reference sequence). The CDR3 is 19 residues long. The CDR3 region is CASSLIRTGNGWGTDTQYF. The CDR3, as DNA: TGTGCCAGCAGTTTAATCCGGACAGGGAATGGTTGGGGCACAGATACGCAGTATTTT.